The T cell receptor beta chain under discussion was sequenced for a study of T cells in narcolepsy. Repertoires were generated with immunoSEQ multiplex PCR, while TCRdb's copy carries only in-frame clones and drops some. The repertoire includes under 35,000 clones, about four fifths of them detected once, and 1.1% sits in the top ten. Germline V gene sequence: CDR1 SGHTA, CDR2 FQGNSA. Trimming took 4 bases from V and 9 from J; bases not matched to a gene: 5. CDR3 size: 13 residues. Study-wide results and caveats: Blood of same and different patients, but not healthy controls, reportedly held recurring autoreactive clonotypes.

In regard to this clone: What it binds is not known.

This chain uses TRBV7-2 with TRBJ2-7, with TRBD1 matching 11 bases. The clonotype originates from a human donor with narcolepsy. Sequencing input: CD45RA- memory CD4+ T cells from PBMCs. This chain's CDR3 is CASSSGTGGRQYF. The CDR3, as DNA: TGTGCCAGCAGCTCAGGGACAGGGGGGAGGCAGTACTTC.